What follows is one TCR beta chain and its context. Antigen unknown. This record belongs to a study of shared clonotypes between healthy human individuals. Whole-study findings and limits: An effect of sequencing depth on clonotype sharing among donors was expected. What limited the represented genetic and exposure-history diversity was the small number of donors.

Input per replicate PCR of unsorted PBMC was approximately 280 ng DNA, corresponding to tens of thousands of T cell genomes. Repertoires were generated with immunoSEQ multiplex PCR, while TCRdb's copy carries only in-frame clones and drops some. This table has over 400,000 clones, roughly 80% appearing once. The CDR3 sequence is 13 residues long. CDR1 is MNHEY and CDR2 is SVGAGI in the germline V gene. V was trimmed by 5 bases and J by 3 bases, leaving 11 bases between them. The material sequenced was PBMCs. The TCR comes from a woman between 40 and 55 years old in good health. Some clones in this sample may be carry-over from other donors' samples. V gene TRBV6-5 combines with J gene TRBJ2-7, with D possibly being TRBD1 (5 bases). The CDR3 loop is CASSRTSRYEQYF. In DNA form, the CDR3 reads TGTGCCAGCAGTCGGACATCCCGCTACGAGCAGTACTTC.